One and the same sample provided the 25 T cell receptor beta chains below, sequenced in a study of blood T cell repertoires in COVID-19 (dated by TCRdb to 2018 to 2021). Libraries were prepared through the immunoSEQ multiplex PCR assay. TCRdb re-hosts the immuneACCESS table, in-frame sequences only. Its copies lack some clones; in the studies checked, an unresolved V gene accounts for under half of them, and the cause for the rest is not known. The sample has about 260,000 clones on record, about 90% of them singletons. Around 2.5% of the sample is in the top ten clones. The specimen was peripheral blood. Receptors originate from a woman in her fifties or sixties with acute or convalescent COVID-19.

The rearrangement joins TRBV6-1 to TRBJ2-7; D is ambiguous. Germline V gene sequence: CDR1 MNHNS, CDR2 SASEGT. The CDR3 extends over 13 amino acids. Trimming removed 7 bases from V and 2 bases from J, with 12 bases in between. The CDR3 spells CASTLDGTYEQYF. CDR3 sequence (DNA): TGTGCCAGCACCCTAGACGGCACCTACGAGCAGTACTTC.

This sequence joins TRBV7-9 and TRBJ2-7; 7 bases align to TRBD2. The CDR3 length is 12 residues. The germline CDR1 and CDR2 sequences are SEHNR and FQNEAQ (reference sequence). Trimming cost V 5 bases and J 7 bases; bases outside gene matches: 5. The CDR3 spells CASSPREGEQYF. The CDR3 region has the DNA TGTGCCAGCAGCCCCAGGGAGGGAGAGCAGTACTTC.

The chain uses TRBV28 and TRBJ1-2; D might be TRBD1 (6 bases). The CDR3 spans 12 residues. Germline CDR1 and CDR2: MDHEN and SYDVKM. V lost 3 bases, J lost 8 bases, and 10 bases lay in between. The CDR3 nucleotides read TGTGCCAGCAGTTTCGGGGGGCACGGCTACACCTTC. It codes for CASSFGGHGYTF.

The genes are TRBV30 and TRBJ2-7; 7 bases map to TRBD2. CDR3 length equals 14 residues. Germline-derived CDR1 and CDR2 are GTSNPN and SVGIG (reference sequence). The J segment lost 4 bases and the V segment lost 4 bases, leaving 10 bases of the junction unmatched. The CDR3 nucleotides read TGTGCCTGGAATAACGGCGGGGGTTGGTACGAGCAGTACTTC. Its protein product is CAWNNGGGWYEQYF.

This clone was seen only once. The V and J genes are TRBV7-2 and TRBJ2-5; D is possibly TRBD2 (5 bases). The CDR3 totals 13 residues. V was trimmed by 5 bases and J by 5 bases, leaving 12 bases between them. Germline lookup yields CDR1 SGHTA and CDR2 FQGNSA. CDR3 residues: CASSQRARETQYF. CDR3 sequence (DNA): TGTGCCAGCAGCCAGAGGGCACGGGAGACCCAGTACTTC.

Comment on this clone: The junction does not match germline at one end; this may be a read error. The chain uses TRBV28 and TRBJ2-1; a possible D gene is TRBD2 (6 bases). CDR1 and CDR2 from the germline V gene are MDHEN and SYDVKM. The CDR3 spans 13 residues. In nucleotides, the CDR3 is TGTGCCAGCAGTTTAGGGGGACTTAATGAGGAGTTCTTC. As protein: CASSLGGLNEEFF.

This chain joins TRBV10-3 and TRBJ2-3; possibly TRBD2 for D (5 bases). The V and J ends lost 4 bases and 4 bases respectively, with 12 bases between them. The CDR3 is made up of 14 amino acids. The germline V gene has CDR1 ENHRY and CDR2 SYGVKD. The CDR3 DNA reads as TGTGCCATCAGTGTTCAAGGGAGCGCAGATACGCAGTATTTT. It translates to CAISVQGSADTQYF.

Of note for this clone: Other DNA variants within this sample encode the same CDR3. The rearrangement links TRBV12-3 or TRBV12-4 to TRBJ1-1; D remains unclear. CDR3 length: 13 residues. Trimming took off 3 bases at V and 1 base at J, with 6 bases between the two ends. CDR3 protein: CASSFGRNTEAFF. CDR3 DNA sequence: TGTGCCAGCAGTTTCGGGAGGAACACTGAAGCTTTCTTT.

This chain uses TRBV11-2 with TRBJ2-1; 12 bases are a match to TRBD2. The V gene's germline CDR1 is SGHAT and CDR2 FQNNGV. With 5 bases clipped from V and 4 bases from J, the junction kept 9 bases outside the gene matches. The CDR3 consists of 17 residues. The CDR3: CASSQHSSGRVYNEQFF. CDR3 nucleotides: TGTGCCAGCAGCCAACATTCTAGCGGGAGGGTATACAATGAGCAGTTCTTC.

This chain connects TRBV9 to TRBJ1-2, with D possibly matching TRBD1 (5 bases). Trimming removed 0 bases from V and 6 bases from J, with 9 bases in between. The CDR3 spans 13 residues. Germline V gene data show CDR1 as SGDLS and CDR2 as YYNGEE. The CDR3 reads CASSVEGADGYTF. CDR3 coding DNA: TGTGCCAGCAGCGTAGAAGGGGCCGATGGCTACACCTTC.

This clone came up many times. The rearrangement links TRBV3-1 (or the pseudogene TRBV3-2) to TRBJ2-3, with D possibly matching TRBD1 (6 bases). CDR3 size: 15 residues. CDR1 LGHDT and CDR2 YNNKEL come from the germline V gene (reference sequence). V lost 1 base and J lost 7, with 15 bases in between. CDR3 loop: CASSQGNQTGHTQYF. The CDR3 nucleotides are TGTGCCAGCAGCCAAGGAAACCAGACAGGTCATACGCAGTATTTT.

This clone appeared a single time. The CDR3 DNA reads as TGTGCCAGCAGCCCCCGCGGGAATTACTACGAGCAGTACTTC. The encoded protein is CASSPRGNYYEQYF. The chain has TRBV28 and TRBJ2-7; a possible D gene is TRBD2 (6 bases). CDR1 and CDR2 (germline): MDHEN, SYDVKM. CDR3 length: 14 residues. V lost 6 bases and J 3 bases, leaving 15 bases between the germline ends. The full variable domain, completed using reference TRBV28 and TRBJ2-7, is DVKVTQSSRYLVKRTGEKVFLECVQDMDHENMFWYRQDPGLGLRLIYFSYDVKMKEKGDIPEGYSVSREKKERFSLILESASTNQTSMYLCASSPRGNYYEQYFGPGTRLTVT.

This chain links TRBV24-1 with TRBJ1-2; 9 nucleotides match TRBD1. The CDR3 has 16 residues. V shed 4 bases and J 2 bases; nucleotides not matched to a gene: 7. CDR1 is KGHDR, CDR2 SFDVKD, per germline. CDR3 bases: TGTGCCACCAGTGACGCTCCGGGACAGGGAAACTATGGCTACACCTTC. Translation gives CATSDAPGQGNYGYTF.

This clone was seen a handful of times. The V and J genes are TRBV2 and TRBJ1-6; D may be TRBD1 (6 bases). The V gene lost 6 bases and the J gene lost 5 bases, with 14 bases spanning the gap. Germline V CDR1 and CDR2: SNHLY, FYNNEI. This CDR3 comprises 15 residues. The CDR3 DNA is TGTGCCAGCAGGTCTACAGGGAGCAATAATTCACCCCTCCACTTT. It codes for CASRSTGSNNSPLHF.

The V and J genes are TRBV18 and TRBJ2-2; D is uncertain. CDR1 is KGHSH, CDR2 LQKENI, per germline. The CDR3 is made up of 14 amino acids. V was clipped by 5 bases and J by 4 bases, with 11 bases between them. For the CDR3, the DNA is TGTGCCAGCTCATCAGACTCCTCCACCGGGGAGCTGTTTTTT. Amino acids: CASSSDSSTGELFF.

The rearrangement links TRBV29-1 to TRBJ2-6, with D unclear. The CDR3 has 12 residues. Germline CDR1 reads SQVTM; CDR2 reads ANQGSEA. Deletions cut 6 bases from V and 0 bases from J, with 3 bases between. CDR3 sequence (DNA): TGCAGCGTACACTCTGGGGCCAACGTCCTGACTTTC. This encodes CSVHSGANVLTF.

V usage is TRBV9 and J usage is TRBJ2-3; a possible D gene is TRBD1 (7 bases). The CDR3 totals 20 residues. The germline CDR1 and CDR2 sequences are SGDLS and YYNGEE. V lost 0 bases to trimming and J lost 4 bases, with 27 bases between them. CDR3 bases: TGTGCCAGCAGCGTAGGGCAGGGGGGAATCTTGCTGCGCCGCGCAGATACGCAGTATTTT. It yields the protein CASSVGQGGILLRRADTQYF.

CDR3 residues: CASRGGAYEKLFF. DNA of the CDR3: TGTGCCAGCCGGGGGGGCGCTTATGAAAAACTGTTTTTT. The V call is TRBV28, the J call TRBJ1-4; perhaps TRBD1 as D (6 bases). Trimming cost V 8 bases and J 6 bases, with 13 bases left between them. CDR1 and CDR2 from the germline V gene are MDHEN and SYDVKM. This CDR3 contains 13 residues.

The genes are TRBV5-8 and TRBJ2-1, with D perhaps TRBD1 (5 bases). The CDR3 loop spans 14 amino acids. The germline V and J ends were trimmed by 1 base and 11 bases, with 16 bases remaining between them. Germline V CDR1 and CDR2: SGHTS, YDEGEE. The CDR3 coding sequence is TGTGCCAGCAGCTTGTTGGCCTTTGGGGCTCAGCAGTTCTTC. This sequence encodes CASSLLAFGAQQFF.

The chain combines TRBV28 with TRBJ2-3; a possible D gene is TRBD2 (6 bases). Trimming took 2 bases from V and 1 from J, leaving 10 bases between them. CDR1 and CDR2 from the germline V gene are MDHEN and SYDVKM. This CDR3 region has 15 residues. For the CDR3, the DNA is TGTGCCAGCAGTTTAGCCGGGAGAGGCACAGATACGCAGTATTTT. As protein: CASSLAGRGTDTQYF. The variable domain in full, with the rest retrieved from reference TRBV28 and TRBJ2-3, is DVKVTQSSRYLVKRTGEKVFLECVQDMDHENMFWYRQDPGLGLRLIYFSYDVKMKEKGDIPEGYSVSREKKERFSLILESASTNQTSMYLCASSLAGRGTDTQYFGPGTRLTVL.

The chain employs TRBV6-4 and TRBJ2-7; 10 bases fit TRBD2. The CDR3 is 15 residues long. CDR1 is MRHNA and CDR2 is SNTAGT in the germline V gene. Trimming at V came to 5 bases and at J to 2 bases, leaving 6 bases not matched to a gene. CDR3 in amino acids: CASSQGLAPTYEQYF. The CDR3 DNA follows: TGTGCCAGCAGTCAGGGACTAGCGCCGACCTACGAGCAGTACTTC.

This chain connects TRBV7-9 to TRBJ2-7; 11 positions match TRBD2. Germline trimming cut 3 bases from V and 3 bases from J; bases unmatched to any gene: 1. CDR3 length equals 14 residues. Germline CDR1 and CDR2: SEHNR and FQNEAQ (reference sequence). This chain's CDR3 is CASSFLAGGYEQYF. DNA for the CDR3: TGTGCCAGCAGCTTCCTAGCGGGGGGCTACGAGCAGTACTTC.

The rearrangement links TRBV5-6 to TRBJ1-2; weak D call: TRBD1 (5 bases). CDR3 length: 16 amino acids. V lost 3 bases and J lost 4, with 19 bases in between. Looked up from germline, CDR1 is SGHDT and CDR2 is YYEEEE. The CDR3 here is CASSWGLTDNPYGYTF. The CDR3 coding sequence is TGTGCCAGCAGCTGGGGACTTACGGACAACCCCTATGGCTACACCTTC.

The gene calls are TRBV7-3 and TRBJ1-4; TRBD1 is a possible D gene (5 bases). The V gene's germline CDR1 is SGHTA and CDR2 FQGTGA. The V end was cut by 0 bases, the J end by 5 bases, with 10 bases between. The CDR3 runs to 15 residues. The CDR3 sequence: CASSLTGGENEKLFF. CDR3 bases: TGTGCCAGCAGCTTAACGGGGGGAGAGAATGAAAAACTGTTTTTT.

The J gene is TRBJ2-3, the V gene TRBV6-5; TRBD1 matches at 8 bases. Germline values: CDR1 MNHEY, CDR2 SVGAGI. This CDR3 has 15 amino acids. Trimming took 10 bases from V and 4 from J; bases not matched to a gene: 13. In nucleotides, the CDR3 is TGTGCCACCGCACGGAGGACAGGGTTTTCAGATACGCAGTATTTT. It encodes CATARRTGFSDTQYF.